The present entry profiles one TCR beta chain with its context. Unmatched junction bases numbered 2, after V lost 1 base and J lost 1 base. The CDR3 has 15 residues. Germline V gene data show CDR1 as LNHNV and CDR2 as YYDKDF (reference sequence). The sample belongs to a study of Ad26.COV2.S vaccination and SARS-CoV-2 variants. Overall study: Donor participated within the Ad26.COV2.S arm of the COV1001 trial. Once, or twice with 56 days between doses, Ad26.COV2.S was given intramuscularly.

The data were produced by immunoSEQ multiplex PCR, yet TCRdb's version contains in-frame clones alone and is incomplete. The sample has roughly 380,000 clones; over 75% are singletons. Treatment meaning: roughly 20 received Ad26.COV2.S at low or high dose, single or two shots; several received placebo; per-sample allocation not given. The samples date from day 63 after the first vaccine or placebo injection. Adults aged 18-55 years in Boston included the donor. SARS-CoV-2 spike from the Wuhan strain was encoded by the vaccine, an Ad26 vector. The TCR comes from a person aged 18 to 59 who received the Ad26.COV2.S COVID-19 vaccine or a placebo. Sequencing used peripheral blood, obtained in a trial of Ad26.COV2.S vaccine versus placebo. The J gene is TRBJ1-1, the V gene TRBV15; 8 bases align to TRBD1. The CDR3 sequence: CATSRGTGRNTEAFF. As DNA, the CDR3 is TGTGCCACCAGCAGAGGGACAGGGAGGAACACTGAAGCTTTCTTT.